This T cell receptor (beta chain) was documented in a study of T cells in women clearing cervical HPV infection. TCRdb's copy holds only in-frame clones and misses some; the assay was immunoSEQ multiplex PCR. The sample data list more than 20,000 clones. CDR1 and CDR2 from the germline V gene are SGHTA and FQGTGA. CDR3 length: 15 amino acids. Trimming removed 5 bases from V and 2 bases from J; junction bases left unmatched: 7. In the case of this clone: With the read ending 3 residues before the CDR3 end, the germline J gene is used to fill in that end.

Sequencing was done on a sample of blood buffy coat. The source is a woman between 18 and 70 years old with a cervical HPV16 infection that either progressed to CIN3+ or cleared (not recorded which). The chain combines TRBV7-3 with TRBJ2-3; 7 nucleotides line up with TRBD1. This CDR3 is CASSLLGQATDTQYF. The sequenced CDR3 bases are TGTGCCAGCAGCCTCCTAGGACAGGCCACAGATACG.